One sample yielded the 18 T cell receptor beta chains listed below, sequenced in a study of control samples from healthy donors and cancer patients. The table came from immunoSEQ multiplex PCR; TCRdb's copy has only in-frame clones and leaves some out. The table lists 100,000 to 150,000 clones, 88% of them singletons, with 3% to 3.5% in the top ten. The sequencing sample was made of blood. These receptors originate from a man between 45 and 60 years old in good health.

This clone turned up a few times. The chain links TRBV28 to TRBJ2-4, with 8 bases fitting TRBD1. CDR1 MDHEN and CDR2 SYDVKM come from the germline V gene. V shed 7 bases and J 7 bases; nucleotides not matched to a gene: 15. The CDR3 spans 16 residues. CDR3 loop: CASMGGQGRFLNIQYF. CDR3 nucleotide sequence: TGTGCCAGCATGGGTGGACAGGGAAGATTCTTGAACATTCAGTACTTC.

V is TRBV5-1 and J is TRBJ2-3; the match to TRBD2 covers 9 bases. V trimming: 0 bases; J trimming: 4 bases; junction bases outside the gene matches: 9. Germline lookup yields CDR1 SGHRS and CDR2 YFSETQ. This CDR3 spans 17 amino acids. The CDR3 DNA reads TGCGCCAGCAGCTTGGAAGGCGGGGGGGCCCTCGCAGATACGCAGTATTTT. Translated: CASSLEGGGALADTQYF.

V usage is TRBV6-5 and J usage is TRBJ1-6; possible D gene TRBD1, 6 bases. Trimming shortened V by 4 bases and J by 9 bases, and 10 bases separated the two germline ends. The germline V gene encodes CDR1 MNHEY and CDR2 SVGAGI. The CDR3 has 13 residues. This chain's CDR3 is CASSSTGSSPLHF. Written as DNA, the CDR3 is TGTGCCAGCAGTTCAACAGGGAGTTCACCCCTCCACTTT.

As DNA, the CDR3 is TGTGCCAGCAGCTTTCCCCGACTAGCGGCCTACGAGCAGTACTTC. This translates into CASSFPRLAAYEQYF. The chain employs TRBV11-2 and TRBJ2-7; TRBD2 matches 9 bases. Germline CDR1 SGHAT, CDR2 FQNNGV. This CDR3 has 15 residues. Trimming removed 3 bases from V and 2 bases from J; junction bases left unmatched: 5.

This clone has more than one count but fewer than ten. This sequence joins TRBV18 and TRBJ2-7, with D tentatively TRBD2 (5 bases). The CDR3 is 14 residues long. V was trimmed by 3 bases and J by 6 bases, leaving 15 bases between them. Looked up from germline, CDR1 is KGHSH and CDR2 is LQKENI. The CDR3 bases are TGTGCCAGCTCACCGATCCCCCGGGGTAGCGAGCAGTACTTC. It specifies CASSPIPRGSEQYF.

The genes are TRBV6-1 and TRBJ1-6, with TRBD1 as a possible D gene (6 bases). Between the trimmed V and J ends, which lost 3 bases and 6 bases, there was a span of 9 bases. Germline V gene sequence: CDR1 MNHNS, CDR2 SASEGT. The CDR3 loop spans 14 amino acids. CDR3 nucleotide sequence: TGTGCCAGCAGTGACCGGACAGCTAATTCACCCCTCCACTTT. Translating it yields CASSDRTANSPLHF.

The chain has TRBV29-1 and TRBJ1-3, with unresolved D. Germline assignment: CDR1 SQVTM and CDR2 ANQGSEA. The CDR3 totals 15 residues. The CDR3 region is CSSFETGPSGNTIYF. DNA for the CDR3: TGCAGTTCTTTTGAGACGGGCCCCTCTGGAAACACCATATATTTT.

This clone was recorded once. The chain couples TRBV11-2 to TRBJ1-1; D may be TRBD1 (6 bases). CDR1 and CDR2 from the germline V gene are SGHAT and FQNNGV. The V gene lost 5 bases and the J gene lost 9 bases, with 13 bases spanning the gap. This CDR3 is 12 amino acids long. This CDR3 is CASSRDRDKAFF. In nucleotides, the CDR3 is TGTGCCAGCAGCCGTGACCGGGACAAAGCTTTCTTT.

There are a few counts of this clone. V and J are TRBV6-1 and TRBJ2-3, with a possible D match to TRBD2 (5 bases). Germline CDR1 MNHNS, CDR2 SASEGT. The CDR3 length is 16 residues. The ends were cut back, 3 bases at V and 3 bases at J, with 16 bases in the middle. The CDR3 DNA is TGTGCCAGCAGTGAGGGAAAGAGGGCGCGTACAGATACGCAGTATTTT. This sequence encodes CASSEGKRARTDTQYF.

The rearrangement joins TRBV24-1 to TRBJ2-2; 9 positions agree with TRBD1. Germline-derived CDR1 and CDR2 are KGHDR and SFDVKD. This CDR3 is 18 amino acids long. V dropped 2 bases and J dropped 5; count of bases not matched to a gene: 11. DNA of the CDR3: TGTGCCACCAGTGATTCACGGCGCGGGACAGGGTTTACCGGGGAGCTGTTTTTT. As protein: CATSDSRRGTGFTGELFF.

The V gene is TRBV7-9, the J gene TRBJ1-2; maybe TRBD1 (5 bases). CDR3 size: 14 residues. V was clipped by 0 bases and J by 12 bases, with 17 bases between them. From germline, CDR1 is SEHNR and CDR2 FQNEAQ (reference sequence). The CDR3 here is CASSLAAGRASNTF. CDR3 nucleotide sequence: TGTGCCAGCAGCTTAGCGGCAGGGCGGGCTTCAAACACCTTC.

The chain couples TRBV5-6 to TRBJ1-1; no firm D call. V lost 3 bases, J lost 2 bases, and 14 bases lay in between. The CDR3 contains 15 residues. Germline V gene data show CDR1 as SGHDT and CDR2 as YYEEEE. CDR3 sequence: CASSSRGPLNTEAFF. CDR3 nucleotide sequence: TGTGCCAGCAGCTCCCGAGGACCGTTAAACACTGAAGCTTTCTTT. The full variable domain, completed using reference TRBV5-6 and TRBJ1-1, is DAGVTQSPTHLIKTRGQQVTLRCSPKSGHDTVSWYQQALGQGPQFIFQYYEEEERQRGNFPDRFSGHQFPNYSSELNVNALLLGDSALYLCASSSRGPLNTEAFFGQGTRLTVV.

The CDR3 region has the DNA TGTGCCAGCAGCGGACTAGCGGGGGGAGTATCCTACAATGAGCAGTTCTTC. Encoded protein: CASSGLAGGVSYNEQFF. The V and J genes are TRBV27 and TRBJ2-1; 14 bases are shared with TRBD2. The junction had 5 bases not matched to a gene; V was cut back by 6 bases and J by 1 base. The germline gives CDR1 MNHEY, CDR2 SMNVEV (reference sequence). The CDR3 loop spans 17 amino acids.

This sequence joins TRBV11-3 and TRBJ2-1; possible D gene TRBD2, 5 bases. Trimming pared 4 bases from V and 6 bases from J, leaving 10 bases between. Germline CDR1 is SGHNT and CDR2 is YENEEA. This CDR3 region has 13 residues. The chain's CDR3 is CASSSEVSNEQFF. The CDR3 region has the DNA TGTGCCAGCAGCTCGGAGGTCTCCAATGAGCAGTTCTTC.

The V and J genes are TRBV28 and TRBJ1-2; 7 nucleotides match TRBD1. The germline V gene encodes CDR1 MDHEN and CDR2 SYDVKM. CDR3 length: 15 residues. V lost 5 bases to trimming and J lost 3 bases; unmatched junction nucleotides: 9. CDR3 loop: CASSEYRGGDYGYTF. The CDR3 coding sequence is TGTGCCAGCAGTGAATACAGGGGTGGTGACTATGGCTACACCTTC.

The V call is TRBV28, the J call TRBJ2-5, with D tentatively TRBD1 or TRBD2 (5 bases each). Looked up from germline, CDR1 is MDHEN and CDR2 is SYDVKM. This CDR3 region has 14 residues. The V and J ends lost 6 bases and 9 bases respectively, with 20 bases between them. As DNA, the CDR3 is TGTGCCAGCAGCCTCAGAGGGACCCCAGGGCCCCAGTACTTC. This translates into CASSLRGTPGPQYF.

On this clone itself: Distinct nucleotide sequences in the sample also encode this CDR3. The chain is built from TRBV30 and TRBJ1-6; D is unclear. In germline, CDR1 is GTSNPN, CDR2 SVGIG (reference sequence). Deletions cut 1 base from V and 2 bases from J, with 9 bases between. The CDR3 has 15 amino acids. The CDR3 sequence: CAWSGRVAYNSPLHF. As DNA, the CDR3 is TGTGCCTGGAGTGGCCGGGTCGCCTATAATTCACCCCTCCACTTT.

The V call is TRBV27, the J call TRBJ1-5; D gene ambiguous. Germline V lookup: CDR1 MNHEY, CDR2 SMNVEV (reference sequence). The CDR3 is 12 residues long. Trimming took off 7 bases at V and 0 bases at J, with 4 bases between the two ends. The CDR3 region is CASIYSNQPQHF. In nucleotides, the CDR3 is TGTGCCAGCATTTATAGCAATCAGCCCCAGCATTTT.